The entry below describes one TCR beta chain. Its antigen target is currently unknown. Per-base quality was not reported, and no clone a single base away is much larger than it. The data belong to a study of cytomegalovirus exposure and HLA in healthy donors (dated by TCRdb to about 2017). Regarding the complete study: In an earlier analysis of some 550 of the donors, about 260 Gb of sequence data and about 110 million unique TCR beta sequences from about 180 million T cells were reported. Roughly 300 gigabases of sequencing data and approximately 84 million unique TCR sequences were included in an early release covering over 600 HLA-typed donors. Of the roughly 400 genotyped donors, around 81% fell in the genetic ancestry cluster associated with self-reported Caucasian donors. The study was designed to test whether signatures of past pathogen exposure could be identified by cataloging public T cell receptors. The T cell repertoires of under 750 subjects were profiled by immunosequencing and related to cytomegalovirus serostatus. In addition to the first cohort of around 670 subjects, a separate validation cohort of approximately 130 different subjects was used. High-throughput TCR immunosequencing, statistical association of individual TCRs with disease status, and machine learning were combined to predict cytomegalovirus infection status. In a later analysis, previously published TCR beta repertoires from several hundred donors were re-analyzed and high-resolution HLA genotyping was added so that TCR occurrence patterns could be studied. In the later analysis, no new phenotypic data were used to find candidate immune exposures; instead, reliance was placed on TCR beta sequences and their occurrence across donors. To decide whether each TCR beta V gene segment behaved as functional or pseudogenic, an earlier analysis of approximately 590 of the donors relied on high-throughput TCR beta sequencing. Donor age, sex, ethnicity and CMV serostatus were collected together with the repertoire data. Genome-wide SNP genotypes for about 60% of the roughly 670 donors were used in a later genetic analysis, which treated that subset as a discovery cohort. All discovery cohort repertoires had been generated using a single sequencing platform. Class I and class II HLA loci were covered by the typing at four-digit resolution. The number of typed donors differed by locus: 629-630 for A, B, C, DRB1 and DQB1; some 500 for DQA1; approximately 610 for DPA1; and roughly 470 for DPB1. A handful of DR-DQ haplotypes were handled as single units for association and clustering because linkage in the cohort was strong. On average, over 200,000 unique TCR beta nucleotide sequences were sequenced per donor among several hundred genotyped donors of the cohort, with 15% to 20% of those sequences being non-productive.

The cohort consisted of 666 healthy bone marrow donors. At the time of sampling, all cohort members were nominally healthy, though unrecorded immune exposures were likely present. The donor tested CMV seronegative and was one of the 352 seronegative cohort members. Every donor gave a peripheral blood sample, and the peripheral blood mononuclear cells from that sample were used for TCR beta sequencing. Genomic DNA extraction from the blood cell samples was performed with the Qiagen DNeasy Blood Extraction Kit. Library creation used the immunoSEQ multiplex PCR assay. A mixture of 60 forward primers for TCR Vbeta segments and 13 reverse primers for TCR Jbeta segments was used in the multiplex PCR. A multiplex PCR assay on genomic DNA amplified the CDR3 region of rearranged TCR beta genes. On the Illumina HiSeq System, the amplified TCR beta libraries were sequenced as 87-base-pair reads. From the authors' description of their analysis: Across the 500 to 850 repertoires, a later analysis counted some 81 million unique TCR beta chains, some 11 million of which were shared by at least two donors. Raw reads were error-corrected and collapsed into unique sequences with a nearest-neighbor algorithm that merged closely related sequences to remove PCR and sequencing errors. To assign V, D and J gene segments, CDR3 sequences were aligned to IMGT reference sequences. Each retained sequence needed at least a six-nucleotide match to both a V gene segment and a J gene segment. Rearrangements were called productive when the CDR3 lacked stop codons and stayed in frame with V and J; all others were non-productive. CDR3 was defined according to IMGT convention as the region running from the second conserved V-encoded cysteine to the conserved J-encoded phenylalanine. The earlier analysis of a few hundred of the donors excluded any sequence lacking an unambiguous match to a single V gene segment. An earlier analysis of 587 of the donors called V segments functional above 56.7% productive rearrangements and segregating when the between-donor standard deviation exceeded 5%. A statistical classification framework was built for diagnosing cytomegalovirus status from the catalog of TCR beta chain sequences. In a later analysis, TCR nucleotide sequences were compared against IMGT/GENE-DB human TR gene sequences so that V and J genes could be assigned. Using the TCRdist pipeline, a later analysis assigned CDR3 sequences along with most-parsimonious VDJ recombination scenarios. In a later analysis, every TCR beta chain was defined by the combination of its CDR3 amino acid sequence and its V-gene family, and reads without a unique V-gene family were dropped. As a way to deal with suspected cross-contamination and a sequencing artifact, a later analysis dropped approximately 570 nucleotide sequences that were highly shared and had low generation probability. For each public chain, a later analysis derived a clonal expansion index from normalized ranks of inferred template counts within each repertoire. In a later analysis, generation probabilities were computed with a VDJ recombination model fitted to out-of-frame rearrangements, and the resulting probabilities were checked against IGoR. A later analysis scored TCR-TCR, TCR-HLA and TCR-CMV co-occurrence with hypergeometric tests, applying a repertoire-size bias correction to TCR pairs. To estimate false discovery rates, a later analysis permuted the HLA or CMV assignments 20 times. In a later analysis, co-occurring TCRs were grouped with DBSCAN, and TCRdist sequence similarity was added when clustering was performed within HLA-allele-positive subsets. Repertoires with fewer than 30,000 or more than 120,000 public chains, plus five repertoires with anomalous nucleotide sharing, were excluded from co-occurrence clustering. TCRdb provides this immuneACCESS table in a form limited to in-frame rearrangements. Some clones are lacking; in checked studies, under half of them reflect an unresolved V gene, and why the rest are absent is not known. V and J calls plus clone size are reproduced from that table; the DNA served to infer D and trimming. The sample profile shows 65,000 to 90,000 clones; 76% of them were found once. The biggest ten clones account for roughly 3% of the sample.

General findings and caveats noted by the study authors: Because the 87-base-pair reads could not distinguish some IMGT-functional V segments, including TRBV6-2 and TRBV6-3, those segments were excluded. In a later analysis, some 18,000 TCR beta sequences were associated with specific HLA alleles at a false discovery rate of 0.05. In vitro tests confirmed that a few of the cytomegalovirus-associated TCR beta chains recognize cytomegalovirus antigens. The study gave a list of about 160 TCR beta chains associated with cytomegalovirus. The cohort was sequenced for TCR beta chains only, and without alpha or paired-chain data the features that could be detected were limited. Linkage disequilibrium might explain the correlated functional status among segregating V segments, but an unknown experimental factor could not be excluded. The only immune exposure information available for the cohort was CMV serostatus. Broadly in line with IMGT annotations, most TCR beta V segments showed up in productive rearrangements about 87% or about 30% of the time in an earlier analysis of several hundred of the donors. Most CMV-associated TCR beta chains appeared to be HLA-restricted in a later analysis, and the HLA associations seemed to be driven largely by CMV exposure. It was suggested by the authors that the approach could potentially be generalized to other disease states and immunological phenotypes. Assigning TCR associations to individual alleles was difficult when HLA alleles, especially DR and DQ, strongly co-occurred. While some public TCRs were present in many individuals, most TCR sequences turned up only very rarely across donors. In a later analysis, several top co-occurrence clusters were reported to appear linked to parvovirus B19, influenza, CMV and Epstein-Barr virus. A group of highly shared sequence variants was considered likely to be a technical artifact of the sequencing pipeline. In a later genetic analysis, a missense DCLRE1C variant was associated with V-gene and J-gene trimming of TCR beta chains, and the association was replicated in an independent cohort. Cytomegalovirus status was reported to be diagnosed by the classifier with high specificity and sensitivity in both the original and validation cohorts. A later analysis found that HLA-associated TCR beta chains were more clonally expanded and had lower generation probabilities than equally common non-associated chains. Roughly uniform sequencing depth across donors was assumed in presence/absence analyses, although this assumption may not hold. A later analysis found that TCR association rates varied across HLA loci, with DRB1 alleles showing the most associated TCRs and HLA-C alleles the fewest. The earlier analysis of approximately 590 of the donors excluded 15 to 20 rarely observed V segments, including chromosome 9 orphons, because counts were too low. Because some donors lacked HLA typing at each locus, the association tests relied only on the typed subset. A later genetic analysis reported fewer N-insertions in productive TCRs among donors in an Asian-associated ancestry cluster than the approximately 700-donor mean. A further reported finding was that TCR beta sequences accurately predicted the HLA-A and HLA-B alleles for most subjects in the first cohort.

From its cysteine to its phenylalanine, the CDR3 spans 11 amino acids. Only the CDR3 portion is preserved as DNA: 33 bases, with reading frame beginning at the first base. V loses 6 bases, J loses 7 bases, and the germline ends lie 12 bases apart. The germline V gene supplies CDR1 SQVTM and CDR2 ANQGSEA. The sequencing sample was made of PBMCs. The origin of this receptor is a man aged 40-55 years in good health and CMV-seronegative. The sequence joins TRBV29-1 to TRBJ1-2, with a tentative D gene TRBD1 over 6 matching bases. The CDR3 corresponds to CSVQGLGGYTF. The sequence in DNA is TGCAGCGTACAGGGTCTCGGTGGCTACACCTTC.